Following are 8 T cell receptor beta chains from one sample sequenced in a study of blood T cell repertoires in COVID-19. The method was immunoSEQ multiplex PCR; TCRdb's version includes in-frame clones alone and lacks a portion of them. The table records about 120,000 clones, roughly 70% of them present only once. Specimen: peripheral blood. The receptors shown here come from a human donor with acute or convalescent COVID-19. The donor label of this sample is uncertain.

This clone has only a few counts. The chain carries TRBV12-3 or TRBV12-4 and TRBJ1-5; D gene uncertain. The CDR3 has 13 amino acids. The germline V and J ends were trimmed by 1 base and 7 bases, with 8 bases remaining between them. The CDR3 spells CASSLGFRQPQHF. In nucleotides, the CDR3 is TGTGCCAGCAGTTTAGGGTTCAGGCAGCCCCAGCATTTT.

This chain uses TRBV12-3 or TRBV12-4 with TRBJ1-2; D remains ambiguous. This CDR3 contains 13 residues. The germline V and J ends were trimmed by 4 bases and 1 base, with 7 bases remaining between them. In DNA form, the CDR3 reads TGTGCCAGCAGTTCGAGGAATAACTATGGCTACACCTTC. Protein: CASSSRNNYGYTF.

The rearrangement uses TRBV5-5 and TRBJ2-3, with 8 bases lining up with TRBD1. CDR1 SGHKS and CDR2 YYEKEE come from the germline V gene (reference sequence). V dropped 2 bases and J dropped 1; count of bases not matched to a gene: 0. CDR3 length equals 14 residues. The CDR3 coding sequence is TGTGCCAGCAGCTTACAGGGGGGCACAGATACGCAGTATTTT. Encoded protein: CASSLQGGTDTQYF.

V gene TRBV2 combines with J gene TRBJ2-2; TRBD2 is a possible D gene (6 bases). Germline V lookup: CDR1 SNHLY, CDR2 FYNNEI. The CDR3 totals 14 residues. The V end was cut by 6 bases, the J end by 9 bases, with 17 bases between. CDR3 loop: CASRRDWARRELFF. CDR3 nucleotide sequence: TGTGCCAGCAGACGGGACTGGGCCCGCCGGGAGCTGTTTTTT.

The V call is TRBV4-2, the J call TRBJ2-2, with 7 bases lining up with TRBD2. The CDR3 has 14 amino acids. Germline trimming cut 3 bases from V and 7 bases from J; bases unmatched to any gene: 5. Germline CDR1 and CDR2: LGHNA and YNFKEQ. The CDR3 is CASSQGGVIGELFF. CDR3 nucleotides: TGTGCCAGCAGCCAGGGGGGGGTTATCGGGGAGCTGTTTTTT.

This clone showed up just a few times. The CDR3 sequence: CASEPGQFNYGYTF. DNA of the CDR3: TGTGCCAGCGAACCGGGACAGTTTAACTATGGCTACACCTTC. The chain employs TRBV28 and TRBJ1-2; 7 positions match TRBD1. CDR3 length: 14 residues. After removal of 8 bases from V and 1 base from J, the junction contained 7 bases not matched to a gene. Germline CDR1 MDHEN, CDR2 SYDVKM.

The chain uses TRBV2 and TRBJ1-1; 7 bases line up with TRBD1. V dropped 6 bases and J dropped 0; count of bases not matched to a gene: 4. The germline V gene encodes CDR1 SNHLY and CDR2 FYNNEI. There are 14 residues in the CDR3. In DNA form, the CDR3 reads TGTGCCAGCAGGGACAGGCCCATGAACACTGAAGCTTTCTTT. Encoded protein: CASRDRPMNTEAFF.

The J gene is TRBJ1-2, the V gene TRBV24-1, with D possibly matching TRBD1 (6 bases). V was cut by 7 bases and J by 8 bases, with 22 bases left in between. This CDR3 is built from 15 residues. From germline, CDR1 is KGHDR and CDR2 SFDVKD. The CDR3 DNA sequence: TGTGCCACCAGCCGGGAGGGGGGGGACGTTGAAGGCTACACCTTC. Its protein product is CATSREGGDVEGYTF.